Below are 23 T cell receptor beta chains sequenced from a single sample in a study of shared clonotypes between healthy human individuals. Positive CCR7 selection of CD45RO-negative cells yielded the naive CD8 cells, and terminally differentiated effector memory CD45RA+ cells were excluded. The data were produced by immunoSEQ multiplex PCR, yet TCRdb's version contains in-frame clones alone and is incomplete. The sample lists about 2.2 million clones, 93% occurring once. What was sequenced was naive CD8+ T cells from PBMCs. The receptors originated from a man aged 18-30 years in good health. Some clones in this sample may be carry-over from other donors' samples.

The genes are TRBV11-1 and TRBJ1-4; 8 bases fit TRBD1. The CDR3 runs 15 residues. With 8 bases clipped from V and 7 bases from J, the junction kept 12 bases outside the gene matches. CDR1 is SGHAT, CDR2 FQDESV, per germline (reference sequence). The CDR3 loop reads CASGLLTGESEKLFF. The CDR3 DNA reads TGTGCCAGCGGCCTACTGACAGGGGAGAGTGAAAAACTGTTTTTT.

J is TRBJ2-1 and V is TRBV7-9, with a tentative D call TRBD2 (5 bases). Germline V CDR1 and CDR2: SEHNR, FQNEAQ (reference sequence). V lost 5 bases, J lost 0 bases, and 17 bases lay in between. CDR3 size: 17 residues. CDR3 region: CASSAVDYFSSYNEQFF. The CDR3 nucleotides read TGTGCCAGCAGCGCCGTTGACTACTTTAGCTCCTACAATGAGCAGTTCTTC. Together with reference TRBV7-9 and TRBJ2-1, the CDR3 gives the full variable domain: DTGVSQNPRHKITKRGQNVTFRCDPISEHNRLYWYRQTLGQGPEFLTYFQNEAQLEKSRLLSDRFSAERPKGSFSTLEIQRTEQGDSAMYLCASSAVDYFSSYNEQFFGPGTRLTVL.

V usage is TRBV7-2 and J usage is TRBJ1-5, with TRBD1 matching 10 bases. Trimming at V came to 5 bases and at J to 1 base, leaving 2 bases not matched to a gene. Germline V gene data show CDR1 as SGHTA and CDR2 as FQGNSA. The CDR3 totals 15 residues. The CDR3 DNA reads TGTGCCAGCAGCCTGGACAGGGGGAGCAATCAGCCCCAGCATTTT. Protein: CASSLDRGSNQPQHF.

The gene calls are TRBV7-8 and TRBJ2-1; 10 bases are shared with TRBD1. The length of the CDR3 is 15 residues. Germline assignment: CDR1 SGHVS and CDR2 FQNEAQ. Trimming cost V 5 bases and J 9 bases; bases outside gene matches: 10. This chain's CDR3 is CASSRGQGRVAEQFF. For the CDR3, the DNA is TGTGCCAGCAGCAGGGGACAGGGGCGGGTAGCTGAGCAGTTCTTC.

This clone is a singleton in its sample. Because the CDR3's place on the DNA is in doubt, the DNA is left out and the CDR3 is given as listed by TCRdb. The chain has TRBV28 and TRBJ1-5; the table's D call of TRBD1 was not tested on the DNA. Looked up from germline, CDR1 is MDHEN and CDR2 is SYDVKM. The CDR3 is 14 residues long, counting both termini. CDR3 protein: CASSSSTGYQPQHF.

This clone was seen a few times. J is TRBJ1-4 and V is TRBV2; D remains unclear. This CDR3 is 11 amino acids long. Trimming stripped 6 bases from V and 7 bases from J, with 6 bases between. Germline-derived CDR1 and CDR2 are SNHLY and FYNNEI. CDR3: CASRLGEKLFF. In DNA form, the CDR3 reads TGTGCCAGCAGGCTGGGTGAAAAACTGTTTTTT.

The chain employs TRBV28 and TRBJ2-3; D is unresolved. The CDR3 spans 13 residues. Trimming removed 6 bases at V and 4 bases at J, with 11 bases between. The germline V gene encodes CDR1 MDHEN and CDR2 SYDVKM. The CDR3 reads CASSRNPADTQYF. CDR3 DNA: TGTGCCAGCAGCCGTAACCCGGCAGATACGCAGTATTTT.

CDR3 sequence reads: CASSQLGTGSEQYF. The CDR3 DNA is TGCGCCAGCAGCCAACTCGGGACAGGGAGCGAGCAGTACTTC. The genes are TRBV4-1 and TRBJ2-5; TRBD1 aligns across 9 bases. Gene TRBJ2-7 matches the end of the DNA better, so the J call may be wrong. Germline CDR1 is MGHRA and CDR2 is YSYEKL. The CDR3 is 14 residues long.

The gene calls are TRBV9 and TRBJ2-4; 9 nucleotides match TRBD2. V lost 1 base and J lost 7; bases outside the gene matches: 6. Germline V lookup: CDR1 SGDLS, CDR2 YYNGEE. The CDR3 has 15 amino acids. The CDR3 sequence: CASSVRAGGGNIQYF. CDR3 nucleotide sequence: TGTGCCAGCAGCGTACGAGCGGGAGGCGGGAACATTCAGTACTTC. Complete variable domain (other parts from reference TRBV9 and TRBJ2-4): DSGVTQTPKHLITATGQRVTLRCSPRSGDLSVYWYQQSLDQGLQFLIQYYNGEERAKGNILERFSAQQFPDLHSELNLSSLELGDSALYFCASSVRAGGGNIQYFGAGTRLSVL.

The chain links TRBV6-5 to TRBJ2-1; 16 bases match TRBD2. Trimming at V came to 4 bases and at J to 10 bases, leaving 4 bases not matched to a gene. The CDR3 is 15 amino acids. CDR1 MNHEY and CDR2 SVGAGI come from the germline V gene. The CDR3 reads CASSWGLAGGDEQFF. As DNA, the CDR3 is TGTGCCAGCAGTTGGGGACTAGCGGGAGGGGACGAGCAGTTCTTC.

The genes are TRBV27 and TRBJ2-7, with 8 bases lining up with TRBD2. CDR1 is MNHEY, CDR2 SMNVEV, per germline (reference sequence). With 5 bases clipped from V and 0 bases from J, the junction kept 9 bases outside the gene matches. The length of the CDR3 is 16 residues. CDR3: CASSPQYGRASYEQYF. DNA of the CDR3: TGTGCCAGCAGTCCCCAATACGGGAGGGCCTCCTACGAGCAGTACTTC.

As concerns this clone: Distinct nucleotide sequences in the sample also encode this CDR3. V and J are TRBV9 and TRBJ2-2; D uncertain. This CDR3 has 14 residues. The V end was cut by 1 base, the J end by 2 bases, with 6 bases between. CDR1 is SGDLS and CDR2 is YYNGEE in the germline V gene. CDR3 amino acids: CASSVSANTGELFF. CDR3 DNA: TGTGCCAGCAGCGTATCGGCAAACACCGGGGAGCTGTTTTTT.

The CDR3 reads CASRGGDPPLYGYTF. DNA of the CDR3: TGTGCCAGCAGAGGAGGGGACCCCCCCTTATATGGCTACACCTTC. V gene TRBV7-9 combines with J gene TRBJ1-2; D possibly corresponds to TRBD1 (5 bases). Trimming removed 6 bases at V and 5 bases at J, with 19 bases between. Germline V gene data show CDR1 as SEHNR and CDR2 as FQNEAQ (reference sequence). The CDR3 has 15 amino acids.

The chain couples TRBV4-1 to TRBJ1-4; 7 positions match TRBD1. Germline V gene lookup returns CDR1 MGHRA and CDR2 YSYEKL. Trimming at V came to 5 bases and at J to 2 bases, leaving 2 bases not matched to a gene. The CDR3 extends over 14 amino acids. The CDR3 sequence is CASSDRVTNEKLFF. In DNA form, the CDR3 reads TGCGCCAGCAGCGACAGGGTGACTAATGAAAAACTGTTTTTT.

The chain links TRBV28 to TRBJ2-7, with unresolved D. Germline V gene lookup returns CDR1 MDHEN and CDR2 SYDVKM. The V end was cut by 1 base, the J end by 4 bases, with 17 bases between. The CDR3 contains 16 residues. For the CDR3, the DNA is TGTGCCAGCAGTTTATCGGTCCTAGTGTCTGAATACGAGCAGTACTTC. It codes for CASSLSVLVSEYEQYF.

The chain combines TRBV5-1 with TRBJ2-5; TRBD1 or TRBD2 may be the D gene (6 bases each). The CDR3 runs 15 residues. Germline V gene lookup returns CDR1 SGHRS and CDR2 YFSETQ. The V end was cut by 0 bases, the J end by 2 bases, with 11 bases between. CDR3 sequence reads: CASSLVGGIQETQYF. As DNA, the CDR3 is TGCGCCAGCAGCTTGGTAGGGGGGATACAAGAGACCCAGTACTTC.

The rearrangement joins TRBV5-4 to TRBJ1-1; the match to TRBD1 covers 8 bases. Germline loops: CDR1 SGHNT, CDR2 YYREEE (reference sequence). The CDR3 totals 13 residues. Germline trimming cut 4 bases from V and 3 bases from J; bases unmatched to any gene: 2. CDR3 in DNA: TGTGCCAGCAGCCCCAGGGGGCACACTGAAGCTTTCTTT. It translates to CASSPRGHTEAFF.

The chain couples TRBV28 to TRBJ1-6; 7 bases fit TRBD1. The germline CDR1 and CDR2 sequences are MDHEN and SYDVKM. J was trimmed by 5 bases and V by 2 bases; bases with no gene match: 9. The CDR3 covers 17 residues. CDR3 in DNA: TGTGCCAGCAGTTTAATATGGCAGGGGGAGGATAATTCACCCCTCCACTTT. Protein product: CASSLIWQGEDNSPLHF. The full variable domain, completed using reference TRBV28 and TRBJ1-6, is DVKVTQSSRYLVKRTGEKVFLECVQDMDHENMFWYRQDPGLGLRLIYFSYDVKMKEKGDIPEGYSVSREKKERFSLILESASTNQTSMYLCASSLIWQGEDNSPLHFGNGTRLTVT.

The chain combines TRBV19 with TRBJ1-1; D ambiguous. Trimming stripped 5 bases from V and 5 bases from J, with 18 bases between. CDR3 length: 15 amino acids. The germline gives CDR1 LNHDA, CDR2 SQIVND (reference sequence). CDR3 DNA sequence: TGTGCCAGTAGTCCACCGGGTCAACCGTATACTGAAGCTTTCTTT. Translation: CASSPPGQPYTEAFF.

The chain combines TRBV11-3 with TRBJ2-7, with D possibly TRBD2 on 5 matching bases. The CDR3 length is 14 residues. V was clipped by 5 bases and J by 3 bases, with 14 bases between them. From germline, CDR1 is SGHNT and CDR2 YENEEA. DNA for the CDR3: TGTGCCAGCAGCCCCCGCGGGCGGCACTACGAGCAGTACTTC. This sequence encodes CASSPRGRHYEQYF.

This sequence joins TRBV9 and TRBJ1-4, with D tentatively TRBD1 (5 bases). Between the trimmed V and J ends, which lost 1 base and 6 bases, there was a span of 10 bases. The germline V gene encodes CDR1 SGDLS and CDR2 YYNGEE. This CDR3 has 14 residues. The CDR3 nucleotides read TGTGCCAGCAGCGTACGGGTAGGGGATGAAAAACTGTTTTTT. This sequence encodes CASSVRVGDEKLFF.

The rearrangement joins TRBV15 to TRBJ1-2, with D hard to call. Between the trimmed V and J ends, which lost 6 bases and 2 bases, there was a span of 16 bases. The CDR3 extends over 15 amino acids. The germline V gene encodes CDR1 LNHNV and CDR2 YYDKDF (reference sequence). Here the CDR3 reads CATRFFIGNNYGYTF. CDR3 nucleotide sequence: TGTGCCACCAGATTCTTTATTGGGAACAACTATGGCTACACCTTC.

The chain joins TRBV7-8 to TRBJ2-1; D remains unclear. CDR3 length equals 16 residues. The germline gives CDR1 SGHVS, CDR2 FQNEAQ. V shed 5 bases and J shed 0 bases, with 14 bases lying between them. In DNA, the CDR3 is TGTGCCAGCAGCCCGACATCCGAAAGCTCCTACAATGAGCAGTTCTTC. Amino acids: CASSPTSESSYNEQFF.